The 17 T cell receptor beta chains below all came from one sample that was sequenced in a study of cytomegalovirus exposure and HLA in healthy donors. TCRdb keeps only in-frame clones here, not all; method: immunoSEQ multiplex PCR. The table has approximately 240,000 clones, around 90% seen once; the top ten hold approximately 1%. Sequencing used PBMCs. These receptors came from a woman aged 18-30 years in good health and CMV-seronegative.

This clone was seen a single time. The chain combines TRBV6-1 with TRBJ2-5, with D possibly TRBD2 on 7 matching bases. CDR1 is MNHNS and CDR2 is SASEGT in the germline V gene. The CDR3 totals 14 residues. The CDR3 here is CAWGGRAYQETQYF. CDR3 DNA sequence: TGTGCTTGGGGGGGGCGGGCGTACCAAGAGACCCAGTACTTC.

In its sample, this clone was seen a few times. This chain links TRBV12-2 with TRBJ2-1; the listed D gene, TRBD2, was not tested against the DNA. TRBV12-2 is given as a pseudogene. The CDR3 is 16 residues long. CDR3: CASRLNRTSSSHEQFF. In DNA form, the CDR3 reads TGTGCAAGTCGCTTAAACAGGACTAGTTCCTCCCATGAGCAGTTCTTC.

The J gene is TRBJ2-1, the V gene TRBV2, with 8 bases matching TRBD1. Trimming removed 2 bases from V and 13 bases from J; junction bases left unmatched: 13. This CDR3 is 15 amino acids long. The V gene's germline CDR1 is SNHLY and CDR2 FYNNEI. The CDR3: CASSETRTGTVPQFF. In DNA, the CDR3 is TGTGCCAGCAGTGAAACACGGACAGGGACGGTACCACAGTTCTTC.

This sequence joins TRBV20-1 and TRBJ1-5; D might be TRBD1 (5 bases). Germline V gene data show CDR1 as DFQATT and CDR2 as SNEGSKA (reference sequence). The CDR3 is made up of 11 amino acids. Trimming took 3 bases from V and 5 from J, leaving 5 bases between them. Here the CDR3 reads CSASRDQPQHF. CDR3 DNA sequence: TGCAGTGCTAGCAGGGATCAGCCCCAGCATTTT.

The chain couples TRBV11-1 to TRBJ2-7, with a tentative D call TRBD1 (6 bases). Per the germline V gene, CDR1 is SGHAT and CDR2 is FQDESV (reference sequence). V lost 1 base to trimming and J lost 4 bases, with 17 bases between them. This CDR3 region has 16 residues. The CDR3 sequence: CASSLGGRGLRYEQYF. DNA for the CDR3: TGTGCCAGCAGCTTAGGGGGCAGGGGTCTTCGGTACGAGCAGTACTTC.

This clone was detected once. This chain joins TRBV4-1 and TRBJ2-2; 11 positions agree with TRBD2. The CDR3 has 18 amino acids. V dropped 0 bases and J dropped 3; count of bases not matched to a gene: 6. Germline values: CDR1 MGHRA, CDR2 YSYEKL. CDR3 in amino acids: CASSQEAGLAAYTGELFF. CDR3 coding DNA: TGCGCCAGCAGCCAAGAGGCGGGACTAGCGGCCTACACCGGGGAGCTGTTTTTT.

The CDR3 DNA reads as TGCGCCAGCAGTGGGACTAGCGGAAACTACGAGCAGTACTTC. This sequence encodes CASSGTSGNYEQYF. The rearrangement links TRBV10-1 to TRBJ2-7, with TRBD2 matching 10 bases. Germline trimming cut 4 bases from V and 3 bases from J; bases unmatched to any gene: 3. Germline assignment: CDR1 WNHNN and CDR2 SYGVQD (reference sequence). This CDR3 has 14 residues.

The chain carries TRBV4-1 and TRBJ1-4, with TRBD1 as a possible D gene (6 bases). This CDR3 has 15 amino acids. Trimming took off 2 bases at V and 2 bases at J, with 9 bases between the two ends. Germline V gives CDR1 MGHRA, CDR2 YSYEKL. In DNA form, the CDR3 reads TGCGCCAGCAGCCAAAGGACAGTTACTAATGAAAAACTGTTTTTT. It encodes CASSQRTVTNEKLFF.

The rearrangement links TRBV5-8 to TRBJ1-5; D gene uncertain. Between the trimmed V and J ends, which lost 2 bases and 5 bases, there was a span of 14 bases. In germline, CDR1 is SGHTS, CDR2 YDEGEE. The CDR3 runs to 15 residues. CDR3 sequence: CASSFRGVRYQPQHF. Written as DNA, the CDR3 is TGTGCCAGCAGCTTCCGAGGAGTTCGCTATCAGCCCCAGCATTTT.

This rearrangement joins TRBV5-1 to TRBJ2-1, with 9 bases matching TRBD2. V lost 0 bases and J lost 5; bases outside the gene matches: 6. The CDR3 is 16 amino acids. From germline, CDR1 is SGHRS and CDR2 YFSETQ. In DNA form, the CDR3 reads TGCGCCAGCAGCTTGGTGGCTAGCGGGATACACAATGAGCAGTTCTTC. Amino acids: CASSLVASGIHNEQFF.

This chain joins TRBV5-6 and TRBJ2-6; 7 bases match TRBD1. This CDR3 is 17 amino acids long. V shed 6 bases, J shed 0 bases, and the junction held 9 bases outside the gene matches. Germline V CDR1 and CDR2: SGHDT, YYEEEE. CDR3 amino acids: CASNTGDQLSGANVLTF. CDR3 DNA: TGTGCCAGCAACACAGGGGACCAACTCTCTGGGGCCAACGTCCTGACTTTC.

This chain joins TRBV20-1 and TRBJ2-1; tentatively, D is TRBD2 (5 bases). The CDR3 is made up of 11 amino acids. CDR1 DFQATT and CDR2 SNEGSKA come from the germline V gene (reference sequence). Trimming took 6 bases from V and 9 from J, leaving 12 bases between them. CDR3 DNA: TGCAGTGCCGTGAACAGCGGTGAGCAGTTCTTC. Residues: CSAVNSGEQFF.

This chain connects TRBV7-9 to TRBJ1-2, with D possibly being TRBD1 (5 bases). Trimming pared 5 bases from V and 9 bases from J, leaving 13 bases between. CDR3 length: 12 residues. The germline CDR1 and CDR2 sequences are SEHNR and FQNEAQ (reference sequence). CDR3 coding DNA: TGTGCCAGCAGCCCCCTCGGGGGTAGCTACACCTTC. It yields the protein CASSPLGGSYTF.

This CDR3 is CASSAGTVNQPQHF. CDR3 nucleotide sequence: TGTGCCAGCAGCGCCGGGACAGTAAATCAGCCCCAGCATTTT. V and J are TRBV5-4 and TRBJ1-5, with TRBD1 matching 7 bases. CDR3 length equals 14 residues. V lost 4 bases and J lost 4; bases outside the gene matches: 5. Per the germline V gene, CDR1 is SGHNT and CDR2 is YYREEE (reference sequence).

J is TRBJ2-7 and V is TRBV28; 11 positions match TRBD2. The CDR3 totals 16 residues. In germline, CDR1 is MDHEN, CDR2 SYDVKM. The V segment lost 7 bases and the J segment 2 bases; nucleotides outside the gene matches: 10. The chain's CDR3 is CASIGLAGGGAYEQYF. In DNA, the CDR3 is TGTGCCAGCATCGGGCTAGCGGGAGGAGGAGCCTACGAGCAGTACTTC.

The rearrangement links TRBV27 to TRBJ2-7; 8 bases are shared with TRBD2. Per the germline V gene, CDR1 is MNHEY and CDR2 is SMNVEV (reference sequence). The CDR3 runs to 14 residues. V was pared by 5 bases and J by 0 bases, with 3 bases of the junction left unmatched. For the CDR3, the DNA is TGTGCCAGCAGTGCGGGAGGAAGCTCCTACGAGCAGTACTTC. It yields the protein CASSAGGSSYEQYF.

This clone showed up just once. The chain joins TRBV5-1 to TRBJ2-2, with 9 bases matching TRBD1. The V gene's germline CDR1 is SGHRS and CDR2 YFSETQ. After removal of 4 bases from V and 5 bases from J, the junction contained 9 bases not matched to a gene. This CDR3 contains 16 residues. The CDR3 spells CASSGYGTGLTGELFF. The CDR3 DNA is TGCGCCAGCAGCGGATACGGGACAGGGTTAACCGGGGAGCTGTTTTTT.